The 15 T cell receptor beta chains reported below all come from one sample, sequenced in a study of control samples from healthy donors and cancer patients. Clones were sequenced by immunoSEQ multiplex PCR, and TCRdb holds only the in-frame ones, with some missing. The sample shows 100,000 to 150,000 clones, roughly 90% of them seen only once. The sample was blood. The receptors here all came from a man in his late teens or twenties in good health.

V gene TRBV27 combines with J gene TRBJ1-1; D possibly corresponds to TRBD1 (5 bases). The CDR3 spans 13 residues. Germline CDR1 and CDR2: MNHEY and SMNVEV (reference sequence). The V gene lost 3 bases and the J gene lost 3 bases, with 8 bases spanning the gap. The CDR3 region has the DNA TGTGCCAGCAGTTTCGTCAGGGACACTGAAGCTTTCTTT. Protein product: CASSFVRDTEAFF.

This clone occurred once. The chain combines TRBV5-4 with TRBJ1-1; D gene uncertain. Germline V lookup: CDR1 SGHNT, CDR2 YYREEE (reference sequence). V was cut by 0 bases and J by 1 base, with 7 bases left in between. The CDR3 is 14 amino acids. The CDR3 loop reads CASSLARRNTEAFF. The CDR3 coding sequence is TGTGCCAGCAGCTTGGCACGGAGGAACACTGAAGCTTTCTTT. The variable domain in full, with the rest retrieved from reference TRBV5-4 and TRBJ1-1, is ETGVTQSPTHLIKTRGQQVTLRCSSQSGHNTVSWYQQALGQGPQFIFQYYREEENGRGNFPPRFSGLQFPNYSSELNVNALELDDSALYLCASSLARRNTEAFFGQGTRLTVV.

The genes are TRBV19 and TRBJ2-1; D unclear. V lost 8 bases and J 12 bases, leaving 14 bases between the germline ends. CDR1 is LNHDA and CDR2 is SQIVND in the germline V gene (reference sequence). The CDR3 spans 11 residues. CDR3 sequence: CASHSFGWQFF. In nucleotides, the CDR3 is TGTGCCAGTCACTCTTTTGGATGGCAGTTCTTC.

The CDR3: CASSLNNQPQHF. The CDR3 nucleotides read TGTGCCAGCAGCCTCAATAATCAGCCCCAGCATTTT. The V and J genes are TRBV7-6 and TRBJ1-5; D gene ambiguous. The CDR3 has 12 amino acids. CDR1 and CDR2 (germline): SGHVS, FNYEAQ. Trimming took 5 bases from V and 4 from J, leaving 6 bases between them.

The gene calls are TRBV7-9 and TRBJ1-5; D possibly corresponds to TRBD1 (5 bases). Germline V gene sequence: CDR1 SEHNR, CDR2 FQNEAQ (reference sequence). Trimming stripped 1 base from V and 7 bases from J, with 8 bases between. This CDR3 spans 13 amino acids. The CDR3 DNA sequence: TGTGCCAGCAGCTTAGGGGGGGGGCAGCCCCAGCATTTT. Its protein product is CASSLGGGQPQHF.

V is TRBV6-4 and J is TRBJ2-3; D ambiguous. The CDR3 totals 13 residues. Germline V CDR1 and CDR2: MRHNA, SNTAGT. Trimming pared 3 bases from V and 2 bases from J, leaving 6 bases between. CDR3 DNA sequence: TGTGCCAGCAGTGAGTCAGACACAGATACGCAGTATTTT. Amino acid sequence: CASSESDTDTQYF.

The J gene is TRBJ1-2, the V gene TRBV7-3; D may be TRBD1 (6 bases). Germline V lookup: CDR1 SGHTA, CDR2 FQGTGA. The CDR3 extends over 15 amino acids. The V end lost 8 bases, the J end lost 4 bases, and 20 bases lay between the germline ends. The CDR3 region has the DNA TGTGCCAGCCGATATGTCGGCAGGGGATCCTATGGCTACACCTTC. Residues: CASRYVGRGSYGYTF.

The chain has TRBV11-2 and TRBJ1-1, with D perhaps TRBD1 (5 bases). The CDR3 spans 15 residues. Between the trimmed V and J ends, which lost 2 bases and 4 bases, there was a span of 14 bases. Germline CDR1 is SGHAT and CDR2 is FQNNGV. Here the CDR3 reads CASSLNSRAGTEAFF. The CDR3, as DNA: TGTGCCAGCAGCTTAAATAGCAGGGCGGGCACTGAAGCTTTCTTT.

The chain combines TRBV3-1 (or the pseudogene TRBV3-2) with TRBJ2-7; D call uncertain. The CDR3 loop spans 17 amino acids. V lost 4 bases and J 2 bases, leaving 21 bases between the germline ends. Germline V gene sequence: CDR1 LGHDT, CDR2 YNNKEL (reference sequence). CDR3: CASSPRFIVDKAYEQYF. CDR3 DNA sequence: TGTGCCAGCAGCCCGAGATTTATTGTGGATAAAGCCTACGAGCAGTACTTC.

The rearrangement uses TRBV5-8 and TRBJ1-4, with 7 bases identical to TRBD1. The V gene end was trimmed by 0 bases and the J gene end by 8 bases; junction bases not matched to a gene: 7. Per germline, CDR1 SGHTS and CDR2 YDEGEE. This CDR3 spans 15 amino acids. Here the CDR3 reads CASSLGDRVEEKLFF. The CDR3 DNA is TGTGCCAGCAGCTTGGGAGACAGGGTTGAAGAAAAACTGTTTTTT.

This sequence joins TRBV19 and TRBJ2-1, with 7 bases aligning to TRBD2. J gave up 2 bases and V 4 bases, and 5 bases lay outside the gene matches. There are 15 residues in the CDR3. Germline assignment: CDR1 LNHDA and CDR2 SQIVND (reference sequence). The CDR3: CASSRGGGTYNEQFF. In nucleotides, the CDR3 is TGTGCCAGTAGTAGGGGGGGAGGGACCTACAATGAGCAGTTCTTC. The whole variable domain, filled in from reference TRBV19 and TRBJ2-1, reads DGGITQSPKYLFRKEGQNVTLSCEQNLNHDAMYWYRQDPGQGLRLIYYSQIVNDFQKGDIAEGYSVSREKKESFPLTVTSAQKNPTAFYLCASSRGGGTYNEQFFGPGTRLTVL.

The count of this clone is one. V and J are TRBV19 and TRBJ2-1, with TRBD1 as a possible D gene (6 bases). Germline CDR1 LNHDA, CDR2 SQIVND (reference sequence). Trimming removed 3 bases from V and 9 bases from J, with 15 bases in between. This CDR3 is built from 14 residues. The chain's CDR3 is CASSMITGLSEQFF. The CDR3 coding sequence is TGTGCCAGTAGTATGATAACAGGGTTGAGTGAGCAGTTCTTC.

The V call is TRBV13, the J call TRBJ2-7; TRBD1 aligns across 8 bases. Trimming at V came to 0 bases and at J to 6 bases, leaving 7 bases not matched to a gene. The CDR3 is 15 residues long. CDR1 is PRHDT and CDR2 is FYEKMQ in the germline V gene (reference sequence). The CDR3 here is CASSLGLTGVLEQYF. The CDR3 DNA sequence: TGTGCCAGCAGCTTAGGATTGACAGGGGTTCTCGAGCAGTACTTC.

V is TRBV30 and J is TRBJ2-7; 10 bases align to TRBD2. V was clipped by 0 bases and J by 2 bases; unmatched bases: 13. This CDR3 is built from 18 residues. Germline values: CDR1 GTSNPN, CDR2 SVGIG (reference sequence). The DNA of the CDR3 is TGTGCCTGGAGTGTACAGACTAGCGGGCTATTTTCCCCCTACGAGCAGTACTTC. Translation: CAWSVQTSGLFSPYEQYF.

The J gene is TRBJ2-7, the V gene TRBV7-2, with TRBD2 identical over 10 bases. The CDR3 extends over 15 amino acids. CDR1 is SGHTA, CDR2 FQGNSA, per germline. V lost 0 bases to trimming and J lost 5 bases; unmatched junction nucleotides: 4. The CDR3 loop is CASSLAQLAGDEQYF. CDR3 nucleotide sequence: TGTGCCAGCAGCTTAGCGCAGCTAGCGGGAGACGAGCAGTACTTC.